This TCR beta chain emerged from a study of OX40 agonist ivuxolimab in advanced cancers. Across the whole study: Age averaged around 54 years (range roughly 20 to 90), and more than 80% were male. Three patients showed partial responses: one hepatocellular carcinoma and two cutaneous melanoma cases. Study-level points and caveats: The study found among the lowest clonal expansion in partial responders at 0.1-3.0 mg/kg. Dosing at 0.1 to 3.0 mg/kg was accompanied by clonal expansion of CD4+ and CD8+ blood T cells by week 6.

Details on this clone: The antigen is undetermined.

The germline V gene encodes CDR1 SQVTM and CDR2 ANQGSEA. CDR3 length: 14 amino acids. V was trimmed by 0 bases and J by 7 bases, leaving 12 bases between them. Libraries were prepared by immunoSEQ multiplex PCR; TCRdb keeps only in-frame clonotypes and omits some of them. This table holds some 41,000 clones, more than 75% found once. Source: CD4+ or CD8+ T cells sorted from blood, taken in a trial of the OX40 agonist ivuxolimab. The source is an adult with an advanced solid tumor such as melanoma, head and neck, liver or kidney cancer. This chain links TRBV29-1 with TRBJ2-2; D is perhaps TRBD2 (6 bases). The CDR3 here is CSVEDGGTIGELFF. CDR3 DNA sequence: TGCAGCGTTGAAGACGGCGGGACCATCGGGGAGCTGTTTTTT.